The rows below give T cell receptor beta chains drawn from one sample of a study of blood T cell repertoires in COVID-19. Assay used: immunoSEQ multiplex PCR; TCRdb lists only in-frame clones, some missing. The sample has about 200,000 clones; around 90% are singletons. The sequencing input was PBMCs or T cells enriched from blood (not recorded which). These receptors originate from a young woman who had recovered from COVID-19. Each CDR3 is given with its conserved first and last residue. The D gene is left open where the match is weak. Clone size appears in some rows only: once, few, many, or a class for an expanded clone.

CDR3 length: 16
J gene: TRBJ2-1
V gene: TRBV11-2
D gene: TRBD2
clone size: once
CDR3 protein: CASSPLLAGGNNEQFF
CDR3 DNA: TGTGCCAGCAGCCCGCTCCTAGCGGGGGGGAACAATGAGCAGTTCTTC

CDR3 length: 14
J gene: TRBJ1-4
V gene: TRBV5-1
D gene: -
clone size: many
CDR3 protein: CASSPGGPNEKLFF
CDR3 DNA: TGCGCCAGCAGCCCCGGGGGGCCTAATGAAAAACTGTTTTTT

CDR3 length: 15
J gene: TRBJ1-1
V gene: TRBV20-1
D gene: TRBD1
clone size: -
CDR3 protein: CSASFVETGRTEAFF
CDR3 DNA: TGCAGTGCTAGTTTCGTAGAGACAGGGCGCACTGAAGCTTTCTTT

CDR3 length: 12
J gene: TRBJ1-2
V gene: TRBV7-2
D gene: -
clone size: -
CDR3 protein: CVKSGPNYGYTF
CDR3 DNA: TGTGTCAAATCAGGGCCTAACTATGGCTACACCTTC

CDR3 length: 13
J gene: TRBJ1-2
V gene: TRBV5-6
D gene: -
clone size: -
CDR3 protein: CASSLRGATGYTF
CDR3 DNA: TGTGCCAGCAGCTTGCGGGGGGCGACGGGCTACACCTTC

CDR3 length: 17
J gene: TRBJ2-1
V gene: TRBV5-5
D gene: -
clone size: -
CDR3 protein: CASSLMLRQRGHNEQFF
CDR3 DNA: TGTGCCAGCAGCTTAATGCTTCGGCAAAGGGGCCACAATGAGCAGTTCTTC

CDR3 length: 15
J gene: TRBJ2-1
V gene: TRBV3-1/TRBV3-2
D gene: TRBD2
clone size: -
CDR3 protein: CASSPAGDSYNEQFF
CDR3 DNA: TGTGCCAGCAGCCCAGCGGGGGATTCCTACAATGAGCAGTTCTTC

CDR3 length: 15
J gene: TRBJ1-5
V gene: TRBV18
D gene: TRBD1
clone size: -
CDR3 protein: CASSLRDSSNQPQHF
CDR3 DNA: TGTGCCAGCTCACTACGGGACAGCAGCAATCAGCCCCAGCATTTT

CDR3 length: 13
J gene: TRBJ1-6
V gene: TRBV12-3/TRBV12-4
D gene: -
clone size: -
CDR3 protein: CASRQGEGSPLHF
CDR3 DNA: TGTGCCAGCAGACAGGGAGAAGGTTCACCCCTCCACTTT

CDR3 length: 16
J gene: TRBJ2-1
V gene: TRBV10-3
D gene: TRBD2
clone size: -
CDR3 protein: CAISVAQRGIYNEQFF
CDR3 DNA: TGTGCCATCAGTGTAGCTCAGCGGGGGATATACAATGAGCAGTTCTTC

CDR3 length: 14
J gene: TRBJ1-5
V gene: TRBV24-1
D gene: -
clone size: once
CDR3 protein: CATSDFDENQPQHF
CDR3 DNA: TGTGCCACCAGTGATTTTGATGAGAATCAGCCCCAGCATTTT

CDR3 length: 15
J gene: TRBJ2-1
V gene: TRBV19
D gene: -
clone size: once
CDR3 protein: CASSPLSSAYNEQFF
CDR3 DNA: TGTGCCAGTAGTCCACTTTCCAGCGCCTACAATGAGCAGTTCTTC

CDR3 length: 15
J gene: TRBJ2-3
V gene: TRBV7-9
D gene: -
clone size: -
CDR3 protein: CASSRDAESTDTQYF
CDR3 DNA: TGTGCCAGCAGCCGGGATGCAGAAAGCACAGATACGCAGTATTTT

CDR3 length: 13
J gene: TRBJ2-1
V gene: TRBV4-1
D gene: TRBD2
clone size: -
CDR3 protein: CASSQPAGDEQFF
CDR3 DNA: TGCGCCAGCAGCCAACCAGCGGGAGATGAGCAGTTCTTC

CDR3 length: 15
J gene: TRBJ2-3
V gene: TRBV10-3
D gene: -
clone size: -
CDR3 protein: CAISGYGPPGDTQYF
CDR3 DNA: TGTGCCATCAGTGGCTACGGTCCACCGGGGGATACGCAGTATTTT

CDR3 length: 11
J gene: TRBJ2-1
V gene: TRBV10-2
D gene: -
clone size: -
CDR3 protein: CASSGPLEAIF
CDR3 DNA: TGCGCCAGCAGTGGGCCACTAGAAGCGATCTTC

CDR3 length: 14
J gene: TRBJ1-3
V gene: TRBV30
D gene: -
clone size: -
CDR3 protein: CAWKVIYSGNTIYF
CDR3 DNA: TGTGCCTGGAAAGTAATCTACTCTGGAAACACCATATATTTT

CDR3 length: 14
J gene: TRBJ2-7
V gene: TRBV5-1
D gene: TRBD1
clone size: -
CDR3 protein: CASRRQGRPYEQYF
CDR3 DNA: TGCGCCAGCAGGCGACAGGGCCGACCCTACGAGCAGTACTTC

CDR3 length: 17
J gene: TRBJ2-5
V gene: TRBV5-1
D gene: TRBD2
clone size: -
CDR3 protein: CASSLTPSSGSQETQYF
CDR3 DNA: TGCGCCAGCAGCTTGACTCCCTCTAGCGGAAGCCAAGAGACCCAGTACTTC

CDR3 length: 14
J gene: TRBJ2-6
V gene: TRBV4-1
D gene: -
clone size: -
CDR3 protein: CASSQDTGANVLTF
CDR3 DNA: TGCGCCAGCAGCCAAGACACTGGGGCCAACGTCCTGACTTTC

CDR3 length: 13
J gene: TRBJ1-2
V gene: TRBV5-1
D gene: -
clone size: -
CDR3 protein: CASSTGLNYGYTF
CDR3 DNA: TGCGCCAGCAGCACAGGGTTGAACTATGGCTACACCTTC

CDR3 length: 13
J gene: TRBJ1-6
V gene: TRBV6-4
D gene: -
clone size: -
CDR3 protein: CASTRDTYSPLHF
CDR3 DNA: TGTGCCAGCACCCGGGACACTTATTCACCCCTCCACTTT

CDR3 length: 16
J gene: TRBJ2-5
V gene: TRBV6-6
D gene: TRBD2
clone size: -
CDR3 protein: CASSQGLDLGVETQYF
CDR3 DNA: TGTGCCAGCAGTCAGGGACTAGACCTAGGAGTGGAGACCCAGTACTTC

CDR3 length: 15
J gene: TRBJ1-2
V gene: TRBV10-2
D gene: TRBD1
clone size: -
CDR3 protein: CASTPPGGVIYGYTF
CDR3 DNA: TGCGCCAGCACCCCCCCAGGGGGAGTCATATATGGCTACACCTTC

CDR3 length: 13
J gene: TRBJ1-4
V gene: TRBV9
D gene: -
clone size: few
CDR3 protein: CASSVAHGEKLFF
CDR3 DNA: TGTGCCAGCAGCGTAGCTCATGGCGAAAAACTGTTTTTT

CDR3 length: 17
J gene: TRBJ1-2
V gene: TRBV7-2
D gene: -
clone size: -
CDR3 protein: CASSPGQRTRPNYGYTF
CDR3 DNA: TGTGCCAGCAGCCCGGGACAAAGGACACGGCCTAACTATGGCTACACCTTC

CDR3 length: 13
J gene: TRBJ1-1
V gene: TRBV5-4
D gene: -
clone size: -
CDR3 protein: CASSLDRNTEAFF
CDR3 DNA: TGTGCCAGCAGCTTGGACAGGAACACTGAAGCTTTCTTT

CDR3 length: 14
J gene: TRBJ1-6
V gene: TRBV29-1
D gene: TRBD1
clone size: -
CDR3 protein: CSFTTGARNSPLHF
CDR3 DNA: TGCAGCTTTACGACAGGGGCGCGGAATTCACCCCTCCACTTT

CDR3 length: 17
J gene: TRBJ1-3
V gene: TRBV4-1
D gene: TRBD1
clone size: -
CDR3 protein: CASSARQGEASGNTIYF
CDR3 DNA: TGCGCCAGCAGCGCACGACAGGGCGAAGCCTCTGGAAACACCATATATTTT

CDR3 length: 13
J gene: TRBJ1-1
V gene: TRBV5-6
D gene: TRBD1
clone size: -
CDR3 protein: CASSFGTGGMAFF
CDR3 DNA: TGTGCCAGCAGCTTCGGGACAGGGGGCATGGCTTTCTTT

CDR3 length: 15
J gene: TRBJ2-7
V gene: TRBV9
D gene: -
clone size: -
CDR3 protein: CASSVRSDSSYEQYF
CDR3 DNA: TGTGCCAGCAGCGTCCGCTCTGACAGCTCCTACGAGCAGTACTTC

CDR3 length: 12
J gene: TRBJ2-7
V gene: TRBV28
D gene: TRBD1
clone size: -
CDR3 protein: CASRDRVNEQYF
CDR3 DNA: TGTGCCAGCCGGGACAGGGTGAACGAGCAGTACTTC

CDR3 length: 17
J gene: TRBJ2-3
V gene: TRBV4-1
D gene: TRBD1
clone size: -
CDR3 protein: CASSRQEGTGGTGWQYF
CDR3 DNA: TGCGCCAGCAGCCGCCAAGAAGGGACAGGGGGCACGGGTTGGCAGTATTTT

CDR3 length: 15
J gene: TRBJ2-7
V gene: TRBV28
D gene: -
clone size: once
CDR3 protein: CASSLGGGGLREQYF
CDR3 DNA: TGTGCCAGCAGTTTAGGGGGAGGAGGCCTACGCGAGCAGTACTTC

CDR3 length: 15
J gene: TRBJ1-1
V gene: TRBV29-1
D gene: TRBD1
clone size: -
CDR3 protein: CSGIGTGVLNTEAFF
CDR3 DNA: TGCAGCGGTATTGGGACAGGGGTTTTGAACACTGAAGCTTTCTTT

CDR3 length: 16
J gene: TRBJ1-2
V gene: TRBV4-2
D gene: -
clone size: -
CDR3 protein: CASSQDWGGVAYGYTF
CDR3 DNA: TGTGCCAGCAGCCAAGATTGGGGGGGGGTGGCCTATGGCTACACCTTC

CDR3 length: 17
J gene: TRBJ2-1
V gene: TRBV3-1/TRBV3-2
D gene: TRBD1
clone size: -
CDR3 protein: CASSQLPGTGNKNEQFF
CDR3 DNA: TGTGCCAGCAGCCAGCTCCCCGGGACAGGGAACAAGAATGAGCAGTTCTTC

CDR3 length: 15
J gene: TRBJ2-1
V gene: TRBV28
D gene: TRBD1
clone size: -
CDR3 protein: CASSSGQIFHNEQFF
CDR3 DNA: TGTGCCAGCAGCTCGGGACAGATATTCCACAATGAGCAGTTCTTC

CDR3 length: 15
J gene: TRBJ2-1
V gene: TRBV3-1/TRBV3-2
D gene: TRBD1
clone size: -
CDR3 protein: CASSQVTGGYNEQFF
CDR3 DNA: TGTGCCAGCAGCCAAGTCACAGGGGGTTACAATGAGCAGTTCTTC

CDR3 length: 13
J gene: TRBJ2-7
V gene: TRBV27
D gene: -
clone size: -
CDR3 protein: CASSRRGDGEQYF
CDR3 DNA: TGTGCCAGCAGTCGGAGGGGCGATGGAGAGCAGTACTTC

CDR3 length: 14
J gene: TRBJ1-5
V gene: TRBV19
D gene: TRBD1
clone size: -
CDR3 protein: CASMGTGGTQPQHF
CDR3 DNA: TGTGCCAGTATGGGGACAGGGGGGACTCAGCCCCAGCATTTT

CDR3 length: 15
J gene: TRBJ2-3
V gene: TRBV23-1
D gene: TRBD1
clone size: -
CDR3 protein: CASSQSTGGTDTQYF
CDR3 DNA: TGCGCCAGCAGTCAATCGACAGGGGGCACAGATACGCAGTATTTT

CDR3 length: 15
J gene: TRBJ1-6
V gene: TRBV2
D gene: -
clone size: -
CDR3 protein: CASSARNGGGGALHF
CDR3 DNA: TGTGCCAGCAGTGCAAGGAACGGAGGAGGGGGGGCCCTCCACTTT

CDR3 length: 14
J gene: TRBJ1-4
V gene: TRBV30
D gene: -
clone size: -
CDR3 protein: CAWSQDATNEKLFF
CDR3 DNA: TGTGCCTGGAGTCAGGATGCAACTAATGAAAAACTGTTTTTT

CDR3 length: 17
J gene: TRBJ2-1
V gene: TRBV5-6
D gene: TRBD2
clone size: -
CDR3 protein: CASSPEPGGRPYNEQFF
CDR3 DNA: TGTGCCAGCAGCCCCGAGCCGGGGGGACGCCCCTACAATGAGCAGTTCTTC